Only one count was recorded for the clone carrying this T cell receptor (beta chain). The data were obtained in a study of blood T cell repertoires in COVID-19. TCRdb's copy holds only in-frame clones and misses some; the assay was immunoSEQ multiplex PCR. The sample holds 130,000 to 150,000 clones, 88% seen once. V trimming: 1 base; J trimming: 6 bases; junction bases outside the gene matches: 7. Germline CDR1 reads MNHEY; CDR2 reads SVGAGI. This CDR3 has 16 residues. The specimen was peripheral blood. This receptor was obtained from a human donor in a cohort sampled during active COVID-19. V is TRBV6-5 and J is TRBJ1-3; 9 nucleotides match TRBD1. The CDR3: CASSYLSGTGTNTIYF. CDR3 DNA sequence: TGTGCCAGCAGTTACTTAAGCGGGACAGGGACAAACACCATATATTTT.